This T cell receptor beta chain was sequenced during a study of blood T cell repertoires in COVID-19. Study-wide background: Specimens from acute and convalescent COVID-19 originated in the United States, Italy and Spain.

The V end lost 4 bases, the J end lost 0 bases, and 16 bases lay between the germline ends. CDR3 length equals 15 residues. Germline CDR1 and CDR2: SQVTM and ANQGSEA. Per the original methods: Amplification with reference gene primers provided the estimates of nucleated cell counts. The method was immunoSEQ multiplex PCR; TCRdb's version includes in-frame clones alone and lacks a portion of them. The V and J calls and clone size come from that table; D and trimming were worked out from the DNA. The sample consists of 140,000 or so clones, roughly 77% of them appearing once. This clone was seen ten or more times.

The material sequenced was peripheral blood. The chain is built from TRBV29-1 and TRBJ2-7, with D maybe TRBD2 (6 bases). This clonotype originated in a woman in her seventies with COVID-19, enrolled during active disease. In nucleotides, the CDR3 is TGCAGCGTTGGACCGGGAGTTGGGAGCTCCTACGAGCAGTACTTC. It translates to CSVGPGVGSSYEQYF.